Only one count was recorded for the clone carrying this T cell receptor (beta chain). Its specificity is not known. Between the trimmed V and J ends, which lost 5 bases and 1 base, there was a span of 8 bases. Germline V gene data show CDR1 as MNHNY and CDR2 as SVGAGI (reference sequence). This CDR3 has 14 residues. Time point in this sample: 2014-2015 season, pre-vaccination. Sorted blood CD4 subsets were sequenced before and after adults received seasonal inactivated influenza vaccine. Sorted cTfh were non-naive CD4+CXCR5+PD-1+, either ICOS+CD38+ or ICOS-CD38-. TCRdb's copy holds only in-frame clones and misses some; the assay was immunoSEQ multiplex PCR. This sample has more than 2,500 clones, with approximately 80% found just once. This entry belongs to a study of follicular helper T cells after annual influenza vaccination. Study at large: For some subjects, blood spans the 2013-2014, 2014-2015 and 2015-2016 annual vaccinations.

Overall study findings and caveats: Yearly vaccinations repeatedly recalled conserved clonotypes in ICOS+CD38+ cTfh.

The rearrangement uses TRBV6-6 and TRBJ2-2; no reliable D call. The sample here was CXCR5+ CD38- circulating T follicular helper cells from blood, taken on the day of influenza vaccination. Subset noted: circulating Tfh, non-naive CD4+CXCR5+PD-1+ (ICOS+CD38+ or ICOS-CD38-). This TCR was recovered from an adult who received the influenza vaccine. Here the CDR3 reads CASSPRRNTGELFF. Here the CDR3 DNA reads TGTGCCAGCAGTCCCCGGCGGAACACCGGGGAGCTGTTTTTT.